One and the same sample provided the 21 T cell receptor beta chains below, sequenced in a study of CD8 T cells in Susac syndrome. The RNA, about 0.5 to 1 ug, was put through reverse transcription using random hexamers. TCRdb reprocessed the immunoSEQ multiplex PCR reads with MiXCR, giving one entry per CDR3 protein. The data contain around 270,000 distinct CDR3 sequences, approximately 90% of them singletons. The material sequenced was CD8+ T cells from PBMCs. The receptor set was obtained from a human donor with multiple sclerosis.

The chain joins TRBV5-4 to TRBJ2-3, with D perhaps given as TRBD1 or TRBD2 (5 bases each). CDR3 length: 14 amino acids. Between the trimmed V and J ends, which lost 4 bases and 6 bases, there was a span of 15 bases. CDR1 is SGHNT, CDR2 YYREEE, per germline (reference sequence). CDR3 sequence: CASSAGASRDTQYF. The CDR3 bases are TGTGCCAGCAGCGCCGGGGCTTCCCGGGATACGCAGTATTTT.

The chain employs TRBV28 and TRBJ2-1, with D maybe TRBD2 (5 bases). The V end lost 2 bases, the J end lost 0 bases, and 17 bases lay between the germline ends. Germline V gene lookup returns CDR1 MDHEN and CDR2 SYDVKM. There are 18 residues in the CDR3. The CDR3 loop is CASSLEGLGRSSYNEQFF. DNA of the CDR3: TGTGCCAGCAGTTTAGAGGGTCTGGGTCGAAGCTCCTACAATGAGCAGTTCTTC.

The rearrangement joins TRBV13 to TRBJ2-1, with 11 bases fitting TRBD2. Trimming at V came to 5 bases and at J to 6 bases, leaving 6 bases not matched to a gene. CDR1 and CDR2 from the germline V gene are PRHDT and FYEKMQ (reference sequence). The CDR3 covers 15 residues. The CDR3 DNA sequence: TGTGCCAGCAGCCACAGGACTAGCGGGTCCAATGAGCAGTTCTTC. Its protein is CASSHRTSGSNEQFF.

The chain is built from TRBV30 and TRBJ1-2; weak D call: TRBD1 (6 bases). V was shortened by 0 bases and J by 7 bases, with 18 bases between the two germline ends. This CDR3 has 15 amino acids. Germline values: CDR1 GTSNPN, CDR2 SVGIG (reference sequence). CDR3 amino acids: CAWSVRSGGGFGYTF. CDR3 sequence (DNA): TGTGCCTGGAGTGTACGGTCTGGGGGCGGATTTGGCTACACCTTC.

The chain employs TRBV20-1 and TRBJ2-7; possible D gene TRBD2, 5 bases. Trimming left V 0 bases short and J 3 bases short, with 12 bases between. Germline CDR1 is DFQATT and CDR2 is SNEGSKA (reference sequence). This CDR3 is 14 amino acids long. The CDR3 reads CSARDSAAHYEQYF. The DNA for the CDR3 is TGCAGTGCTAGAGATAGCGCAGCCCACTACGAGCAGTACTTC.

V usage is TRBV2 and J usage is TRBJ1-1, with D uncertain. Trimming left V 7 bases short and J 1 base short, with 4 bases between. This CDR3 region has 11 residues. Germline assignment: CDR1 SNHLY and CDR2 FYNNEI. CDR3 sequence (DNA): TGTGCCAGCATGGAGAACACTGAAGCTTTCTTT. Protein sequence: CASMENTEAFF.

The chain recombines TRBV28 with TRBJ1-4; 7 nucleotides agree with TRBD1. After removal of 5 bases from V and 6 bases from J, the junction contained 6 bases not matched to a gene. The germline V gene has CDR1 MDHEN and CDR2 SYDVKM. The CDR3 is 14 residues long. The CDR3 coding sequence is TGTGCCAGCAGTACGAGACAGGGCGATGAAAAACTGTTTTTT. This translates into CASSTRQGDEKLFF. The full variable domain, rest sourced from reference TRBV28 and TRBJ1-4, is DVKVTQSSRYLVKRTGEKVFLECVQDMDHENMFWYRQDPGLGLRLIYFSYDVKMKEKGDIPEGYSVSREKKERFSLILESASTNQTSMYLCASSTRQGDEKLFFGSGTQLSVL.

The chain is built from TRBV12-3 or TRBV12-4 and TRBJ1-5; D is perhaps TRBD1 (5 bases). V shed 6 bases and J shed 4 bases, with 13 bases lying between them. CDR3 length: 14 amino acids. CDR3 sequence reads: CASSPDGQNQPQHF. The CDR3 DNA is TGTGCCAGCAGCCCAGATGGACAAAATCAGCCCCAGCATTTT.

V is TRBV7-3 and J is TRBJ1-2, with D uncertain. V was cut by 5 bases and J by 1 base, with 14 bases left in between. Germline CDR1 and CDR2: SGHTA and FQGTGA. The CDR3 runs to 15 residues. CDR3: CASSARAKRNYGYTF. The CDR3 DNA reads as TGTGCCAGCAGCGCACGGGCCAAGCGTAACTATGGCTACACCTTC.

V gene TRBV5-6 combines with J gene TRBJ1-1; unclear D gene. Germline V gives CDR1 SGHDT, CDR2 YYEEEE. The CDR3 covers 14 residues. V gave up 1 base and J gave up 2 bases, with 9 bases separating them. This CDR3 reads CASSLPYRNTEAFF. DNA of the CDR3: TGTGCCAGCAGCTTGCCCTACAGAAACACTGAAGCTTTCTTT.

The chain is built from TRBV7-9 and TRBJ2-7; D remains ambiguous. The V end was cut by 3 bases, the J end by 6 bases, with 15 bases between. This CDR3 region has 14 residues. CDR1 and CDR2 (germline): SEHNR, FQNEAQ (reference sequence). CDR3 DNA sequence: TGTGCCAGCAGCTTGGCCGGTCTAGTAGGCGAGCAGTACTTC. This gives the protein CASSLAGLVGEQYF.

The chain is built from TRBV19 and TRBJ1-5; D is unresolved. Germline CDR1 is LNHDA and CDR2 is SQIVND (reference sequence). The V end was cut by 6 bases, the J end by 0 bases, with 9 bases between. The length of the CDR3 is 14 residues. The CDR3 loop reads CASRTTSSNQPQHF. The CDR3 coding sequence is TGTGCCAGTAGAACAACAAGTAGCAATCAGCCCCAGCATTTT. Based on the CDR3 plus reference TRBV19 and TRBJ1-5, the full variable domain is DGGITQSPKYLFRKEGQNVTLSCEQNLNHDAMYWYRQDPGQGLRLIYYSQIVNDFQKGDIAEGYSVSREKKESFPLTVTSAQKNPTAFYLCASRTTSSNQPQHFGDGTRLSIL.

In its sample, this clonotype was seen once. As DNA, the CDR3 is TGTGCCAGTAGTATCCGAACAGCAAATGAAAAACTGTTTTTT. Amino acid sequence: CASSIRTANEKLFF. The genes are TRBV19 and TRBJ1-4; D not resolved. CDR1 is LNHDA, CDR2 SQIVND, per germline (reference sequence). The V gene lost 3 bases and the J gene lost 5 bases, with 10 bases spanning the gap. The CDR3 is 14 amino acids.

The chain couples TRBV7-8 to TRBJ2-7; maybe TRBD1 (5 bases). V lost 0 bases and J lost 5, with 8 bases in between. The CDR3 sequence is 13 residues long. Germline V gives CDR1 SGHVS, CDR2 FQNEAQ. Written as DNA, the CDR3 is TGTGCCAGCAGCTTAGCGCCAGGGAACGAGCAGTACTTC. Its translation is CASSLAPGNEQYF.

The chain couples TRBV7-9 to TRBJ2-7, with D possibly being TRBD1 (5 bases). The CDR3 runs 14 residues. V dropped 1 base and J dropped 3 bases, with 10 bases sitting between them. In germline, CDR1 is SEHNR, CDR2 FQNEAQ (reference sequence). DNA for the CDR3: TGTGCCAGCAGCTTAGAGGGGAACGGCTACGAGCAGTACTTC. The encoded protein is CASSLEGNGYEQYF. Variable domain in full (rest from reference TRBV7-9 and TRBJ2-7): DTGVSQNPRHKITKRGQNVTFRCDPISEHNRLYWYRQTLGQGPEFLTYFQNEAQLEKSRLLSDRFSAERPKGSFSTLEIQRTEQGDSAMYLCASSLEGNGYEQYFGPGTRLTVT.

The chain recombines TRBV27 with TRBJ2-7; 10 positions agree with TRBD2. CDR3 length: 14 amino acids. V trimming: 6 bases; J trimming: 12 bases; junction bases outside the gene matches: 14. Germline V CDR1 and CDR2: MNHEY, SMNVEV (reference sequence). The CDR3 region is CASRPGLAAGDTYF. CDR3 coding DNA: TGTGCCAGCAGACCTGGACTAGCGGCAGGGGATACGTACTTC.

This clonotype was recorded once. The chain carries TRBV7-8 and TRBJ2-5; 9 bases map to TRBD2. The germline V gene encodes CDR1 SGHVS and CDR2 FQNEAQ. This CDR3 comprises 18 residues. V shed 5 bases, J shed 1 base, and the junction held 14 bases outside the gene matches. The CDR3 coding sequence is TGTGCCAGCAGCCCTTACCCGCCTCGACTAGCGGTCCAAGAGACCCAGTACTTC. Amino acids: CASSPYPPRLAVQETQYF.

The chain combines TRBV28 with TRBJ2-7; possible D gene TRBD1, 7 bases. Germline-derived CDR1 and CDR2 are MDHEN and SYDVKM. This CDR3 spans 15 amino acids. The V gene lost 3 bases and the J gene lost 3 bases, with 15 bases spanning the gap. The CDR3, as DNA: TGTGCCAGCAGTTTCAGGGGGGCCTTGTTCTACGAGCAGTACTTC. Translated, it gives CASSFRGALFYEQYF.

The chain is built from TRBV6-1 and TRBJ2-7; 12 bases are a match to TRBD2. The V segment lost 6 bases and the J segment 8 bases; nucleotides outside the gene matches: 11. The CDR3 has 15 residues. Germline-derived CDR1 and CDR2 are MNHNS and SASEGT. CDR3 protein: CASSLTSGRPRKQYF. CDR3 sequence (DNA): TGTGCCAGCAGCCTCACTAGCGGGAGGCCTAGGAAGCAGTACTTC.

This clonotype was counted once. The rearrangement uses TRBV7-2 and TRBJ2-2; D ambiguous. CDR1 is SGHTA and CDR2 is FQGNSA in the germline V gene. V lost 7 bases and J 2 bases, leaving 11 bases between the germline ends. CDR3 size: 14 residues. The CDR3 protein is CASISQLNTGELFF. The DNA of the CDR3 is TGTGCCAGCATCTCTCAATTAAACACCGGGGAGCTGTTTTTT.

V usage is TRBV27 and J usage is TRBJ2-1; TRBD2 is a possible D gene (6 bases). Trimming pared 2 bases from V and 5 bases from J, leaving 10 bases between. This CDR3 region has 14 residues. Germline CDR1 and CDR2: MNHEY and SMNVEV (reference sequence). CDR3 in DNA: TGTGCCAGCAGTTTAGACCGCGGGAACAATGAGCAGTTCTTC. Translating gives CASSLDRGNNEQFF.